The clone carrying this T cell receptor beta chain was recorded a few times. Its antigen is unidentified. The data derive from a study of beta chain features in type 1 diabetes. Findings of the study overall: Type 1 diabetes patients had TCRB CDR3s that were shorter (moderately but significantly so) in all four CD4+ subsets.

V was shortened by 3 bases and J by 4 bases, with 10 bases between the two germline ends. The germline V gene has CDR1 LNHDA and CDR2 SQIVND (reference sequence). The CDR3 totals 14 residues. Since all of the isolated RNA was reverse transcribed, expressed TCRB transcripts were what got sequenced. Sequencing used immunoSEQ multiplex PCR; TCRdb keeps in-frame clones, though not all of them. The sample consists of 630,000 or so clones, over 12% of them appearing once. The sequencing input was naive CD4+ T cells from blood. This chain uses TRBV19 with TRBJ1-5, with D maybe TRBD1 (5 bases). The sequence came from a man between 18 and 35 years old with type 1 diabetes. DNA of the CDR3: TGTGCCAGTAGTATGGGGCACGCTAATCAGCCCCAGCATTTT. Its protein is CASSMGHANQPQHF.